This T cell receptor beta chain was captured by sequencing in a study of CD4 and CD8 cells across lung adenocarcinoma regions. This clonotype was seen once. A read error may account for a junction end that differs from germline. MiXCR, run by TCRdb on the PCR reads, gives a single entry per CDR3 protein. The top ten clones hold 20% of a sample with 10,000 to 11,000 distinct CDR3 sequences, approximately 55% of them seen once. Sequencing input: CD4+ T cells from the center of a lung tumor. The TCR was taken from a male donor with lung adenocarcinoma. The CD4 and CD8 labels of this study may be unreliable.

CDR3 DNA sequence: TGTTCCAGCGGGGGCATGGGGGGGGGGAACACAGATACCCAGTATTTT. Protein sequence: CSSGGMGGGNTDTQYF. The J gene is TRBJ2-3, the V gene TRBV12-3 or TRBV12-4, with 8 positions matching TRBD2. This CDR3 is 16 amino acids long.